Presented here are 5 T cell receptor beta chains from one specimen sequenced in a study of cytomegalovirus exposure and HLA in healthy donors. Use of 60 Vbeta and 13 Jbeta primers characterized the PCR. Using immunoSEQ multiplex PCR, the repertoire was profiled, and TCRdb retains in-frame clones only, with some absent. The data hold roughly 150,000 clones, with roughly four fifths observed a single time. The sample comprised PBMCs. All receptors come from a man aged 18-30 years in good health and CMV-seronegative.

As for this clone: The junction differs from germline at one of its ends, possibly a read error. The gene calls are TRBV7-9 and TRBJ2-7; D is possibly TRBD1 (6 bases). The length of the CDR3 is 16 residues. Germline V gives CDR1 SEHNR, CDR2 FQNEAQ (reference sequence). The CDR3 region is CSSTISTGGATYEQYF. CDR3 DNA: TGTTCCAGCACAATATCGACAGGTGGGGCCACCTACGAGCAGTACTTC.

The table lists this clone with a few counts. The genes are TRBV2 and TRBJ2-5; TRBD2 matches 9 bases. The CDR3 is 17 amino acids. CDR1 SNHLY and CDR2 FYNNEI come from the germline V gene. Trimming at V came to 8 bases and at J to 5 bases, leaving 18 bases not matched to a gene. CDR3: CASRQGLAGWPGETQYF. The DNA of the CDR3 is TGTGCCAGCCGCCAGGGCCTAGCGGGATGGCCCGGGGAGACCCAGTACTTC.

This chain uses TRBV5-4 with TRBJ1-1; D not resolved. This CDR3 contains 14 residues. Germline V gene data show CDR1 as SGHNT and CDR2 as YYREEE (reference sequence). V lost 4 bases and J 10 bases, leaving 20 bases between the germline ends. CDR3 sequence reads: CASSPPGAEVRAFF. The DNA of the CDR3 is TGTGCCAGCAGCCCCCCCGGCGCCGAGGTAAGAGCTTTCTTT.

The chain employs TRBV19 and TRBJ1-5; 8 bases align to TRBD1. The V gene end was trimmed by 3 bases and the J gene end by 0 bases; junction bases not matched to a gene: 4. CDR3 length equals 16 residues. CDR1 LNHDA and CDR2 SQIVND come from the germline V gene (reference sequence). CDR3 bases: TGTGCCAGTAGTATTACAGGGGGGAGTAGCAATCAGCCCCAGCATTTT. This encodes CASSITGGSSNQPQHF.

This clone has only a few counts. V and J are TRBV6-5 and TRBJ2-1, with D uncertain. Germline V lookup: CDR1 MNHEY, CDR2 SVGAGI. There are 16 residues in the CDR3. V gave up 0 bases and J gave up 7 bases, with 16 bases separating them. The CDR3 sequence: CASSYSKPGDGNEQFF. The CDR3 region has the DNA TGTGCCAGCAGTTACTCGAAACCGGGTGACGGGAATGAGCAGTTCTTC.